These 10 T cell receptor beta chains originate from one sample sequenced in a study of cytomegalovirus exposure and HLA in healthy donors. PCR used 60 Vbeta primers and 13 Jbeta primers. The method was immunoSEQ multiplex PCR; TCRdb's version includes in-frame clones alone and lacks a portion of them. This sample carries 95,000 to 100,000 clones, approximately 75% of them seen once, and the ten largest clones take 1.9%. Material: PBMCs. These receptor sequences come from a woman aged 40 to 55 in good health and CMV-seronegative.

This sequence joins TRBV6-6 and TRBJ2-7, with TRBD1 identical over 9 bases. CDR1 is MNHNY, CDR2 SVGAGI, per germline (reference sequence). The CDR3 is 16 residues long. Trimming took 6 bases from V and 1 from J; bases not matched to a gene: 10. The CDR3 sequence is CASRRSGQGLSYEQYF. The CDR3 DNA is TGTGCCAGCAGGCGTAGCGGACAGGGGTTATCCTACGAGCAGTACTTC.

The genes are TRBV5-4 and TRBJ1-3; D gene unclear. Germline loops: CDR1 SGHNT, CDR2 YYREEE (reference sequence). Deletions cut 0 bases from V and 4 bases from J, with 11 bases between. The CDR3 has 15 amino acids. The CDR3 reads CASSLGAPSGNTIYF. The CDR3, as DNA: TGTGCCAGCAGCTTGGGAGCTCCTTCGGGAAACACCATATATTTT. Using reference TRBV5-4 and TRBJ1-3 for the parts outside the CDR3, the full variable domain is ETGVTQSPTHLIKTRGQQVTLRCSSQSGHNTVSWYQQALGQGPQFIFQYYREEENGRGNFPPRFSGLQFPNYSSELNVNALELDDSALYLCASSLGAPSGNTIYFGEGSWLTVV.

The rearrangement uses TRBV2 and TRBJ2-5, with 9 bases matching TRBD1. The CDR3 consists of 13 residues. Germline V gene data show CDR1 as SNHLY and CDR2 as FYNNEI. V shed 8 bases, J shed 4 bases, and the junction held 5 bases outside the gene matches. Here the CDR3 reads CASYGTGSETQYF. CDR3 sequence (DNA): TGTGCCAGCTACGGGACAGGGTCAGAGACCCAGTACTTC.

This clone has just one count. The chain has TRBV5-1 and TRBJ2-7, with TRBD1 matching 8 bases. The CDR3 consists of 14 residues. Germline CDR1 reads SGHRS; CDR2 reads YFSETQ. V shed 0 bases, J shed 3 bases, and the junction held 2 bases outside the gene matches. The CDR3 region has the DNA TGCGCCAGCAGCTTGGTAGGACAGGGCTACGAGCAGTACTTC. Amino acids: CASSLVGQGYEQYF.

The chain carries TRBV29-1 and TRBJ2-1, with 13 nucleotides matching TRBD2. Germline values: CDR1 SQVTM, CDR2 ANQGSEA. The CDR3 covers 17 residues. The V gene end was trimmed by 4 bases and the J gene end by 0 bases; junction bases not matched to a gene: 6. The CDR3 nucleotides read TGCAGCGTTGTGGTGACTAGCGGGGGGAGCTCCTACAATGAGCAGTTCTTC. It translates to CSVVVTSGGSSYNEQFF.

This clone came up once. V gene TRBV5-1 combines with J gene TRBJ1-1, with 7 positions matching TRBD1. From germline, CDR1 is SGHRS and CDR2 YFSETQ. V lost 4 bases to trimming and J lost 4 bases; unmatched junction nucleotides: 10. The CDR3 is made up of 15 amino acids. CDR3 nucleotides: TGCGCCAGCAGCCCTCGACAGGGTAAGGGCACTGAAGCTTTCTTT. Translated: CASSPRQGKGTEAFF.

V usage is TRBV27 and J usage is TRBJ2-6; TRBD1 is a possible D gene (6 bases). From germline, CDR1 is MNHEY and CDR2 SMNVEV (reference sequence). The length of the CDR3 is 16 residues. Trimming pared 2 bases from V and 0 bases from J, leaving 8 bases between. CDR3 residues: CASSLTGYSGANVLTF. The CDR3, as DNA: TGTGCCAGCAGTTTAACAGGGTACTCTGGGGCCAACGTCCTGACTTTC.

The rearrangement joins TRBV12-1 to TRBJ2-5; TRBD2 reflects the table's D call only, with no check against the DNA. The closer fit of TRBJ2-7 to the DNA end suggests the J call may be wrong. TRBV12-1 has pseudogene status. This CDR3 contains 14 residues. The CDR3 sequence is CASSLYRREDEQYF. For the CDR3, the DNA is TGTGCCAGCAGCTTATATCGCAGGGAGGACGAGCAGTACTTC.

The gene calls are TRBV7-8 and TRBJ2-6; a possible D gene is TRBD1 (6 bases). Germline V CDR1 and CDR2: SGHVS, FQNEAQ. The CDR3 has 17 residues. V gave up 5 bases and J gave up 1 base, with 15 bases separating them. This CDR3 is CASSRRQVTSGANVLTF. The CDR3 nucleotides are TGTGCCAGCAGCCGACGACAGGTGACTTCTGGGGCCAACGTCCTGACTTTC.

This clone was observed once. The chain carries TRBV5-1 and TRBJ2-1, with 9 bases aligning to TRBD2. CDR3 size: 15 residues. The V segment lost 3 bases and the J segment 4 bases; nucleotides outside the gene matches: 5. Per germline, CDR1 SGHRS and CDR2 YFSETQ. DNA for the CDR3: TGCGCCAGCAGCTGGGGGACTAGCCAGTACAATGAGCAGTTCTTC. Residues: CASSWGTSQYNEQFF. Full variable domain (rest looked up from reference TRBV5-1 and TRBJ2-1): KAGVTQTPRYLIKTRGQQVTLSCSPISGHRSVSWYQQTPGQGLQFLFEYFSETQRNKGNFPGRFSGRQFSNSRSEMNVSTLELGDSALYLCASSWGTSQYNEQFFGPGTRLTVL.